The 3 T cell receptor beta chains in this list originate from one sample, sequenced in a study of T cell responses to AZD1222 COVID-19 vaccine. Some clones are missing from TCRdb's copy, which holds only in-frame ones; the method was immunoSEQ multiplex PCR. Among 160,000 or so clones, around nine tenths were seen once, and the ten largest hold roughly 4.3%. The sequences come from peripheral blood, collected 28 days after the second AZD1222 dose. The origin of the receptors is an adult who received the AZD1222 COVID-19 vaccine.

The genes are TRBV9 and TRBJ2-7, with D perhaps assigned TRBD1 or TRBD2 (6 bases each). V lost 4 bases and J 6 bases, leaving 14 bases between the germline ends. Germline values: CDR1 SGDLS, CDR2 YYNGEE. The CDR3 has 13 amino acids. The DNA for the CDR3 is TGTGCCAGCAGCATCGGGAGCAGGGGCGAGCAGTACTTC. This encodes CASSIGSRGEQYF.

The chain couples TRBV9 to TRBJ1-1; tentatively, D is TRBD1 (6 bases). Germline V gives CDR1 SGDLS, CDR2 YYNGEE. Trimming removed 4 bases at V and 2 bases at J, with 18 bases between. CDR3 length: 16 residues. For the CDR3, the DNA is TGTGCCAGCAGCTTCCGTCCGGGACAACCAAACACTGAAGCTTTCTTT. This codes for CASSFRPGQPNTEAFF.

This clone is a singleton in its sample. The J gene is TRBJ2-7, the V gene TRBV3-1 (or the pseudogene TRBV3-2); D not resolved. Per the germline V gene, CDR1 is LGHDT and CDR2 is YNNKEL (reference sequence). Trimming shortened V by 4 bases and J by 2 bases, and 6 bases separated the two germline ends. The CDR3 is 12 amino acids. CDR3 nucleotide sequence: TGTGCCAGCAGCCTAACGGCCTACGAGCAGTACTTC. Encoded protein: CASSLTAYEQYF.